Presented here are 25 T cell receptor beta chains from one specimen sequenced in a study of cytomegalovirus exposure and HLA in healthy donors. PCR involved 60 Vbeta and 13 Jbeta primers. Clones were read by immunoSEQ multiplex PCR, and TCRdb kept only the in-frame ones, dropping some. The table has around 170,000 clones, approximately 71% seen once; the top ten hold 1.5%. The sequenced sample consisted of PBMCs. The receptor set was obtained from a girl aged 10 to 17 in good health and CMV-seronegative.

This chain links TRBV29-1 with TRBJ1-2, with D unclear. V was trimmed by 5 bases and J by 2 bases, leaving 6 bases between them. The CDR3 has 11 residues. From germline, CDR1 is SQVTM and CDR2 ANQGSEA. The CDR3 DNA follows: TGCAGCGTTAATGAGAACTATGGCTACACCTTC. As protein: CSVNENYGYTF.

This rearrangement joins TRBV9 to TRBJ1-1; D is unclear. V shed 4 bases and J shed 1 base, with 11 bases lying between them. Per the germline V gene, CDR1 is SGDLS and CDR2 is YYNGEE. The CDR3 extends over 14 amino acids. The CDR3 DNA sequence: TGTGCCAGCAGCACGTTTCTAGAGAACACTGAAGCTTTCTTT. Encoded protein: CASSTFLENTEAFF.

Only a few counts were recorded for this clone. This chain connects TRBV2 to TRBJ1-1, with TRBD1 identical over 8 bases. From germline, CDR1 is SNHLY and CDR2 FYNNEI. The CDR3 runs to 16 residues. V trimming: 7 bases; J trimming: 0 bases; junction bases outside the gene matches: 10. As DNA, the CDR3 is TGTGCCAGCATTGGGACAGGCCAGCCTATGAACACTGAAGCTTTCTTT. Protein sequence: CASIGTGQPMNTEAFF.

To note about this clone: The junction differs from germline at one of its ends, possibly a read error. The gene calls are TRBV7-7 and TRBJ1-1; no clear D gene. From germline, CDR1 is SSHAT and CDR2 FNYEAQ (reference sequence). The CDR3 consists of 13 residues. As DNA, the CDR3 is TGTGCTAGCAGCCCGAGGGTTGACACTGAAGCTTTCTTT. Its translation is CASSPRVDTEAFF.

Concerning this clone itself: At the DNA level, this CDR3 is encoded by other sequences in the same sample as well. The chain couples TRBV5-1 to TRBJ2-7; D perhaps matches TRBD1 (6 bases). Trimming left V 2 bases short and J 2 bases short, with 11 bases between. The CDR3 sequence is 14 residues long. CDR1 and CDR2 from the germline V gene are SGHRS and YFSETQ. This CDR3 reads CASSLVAGAYEQYF. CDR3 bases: TGCGCCAGCAGCTTAGTGGCAGGGGCCTACGAGCAGTACTTC.

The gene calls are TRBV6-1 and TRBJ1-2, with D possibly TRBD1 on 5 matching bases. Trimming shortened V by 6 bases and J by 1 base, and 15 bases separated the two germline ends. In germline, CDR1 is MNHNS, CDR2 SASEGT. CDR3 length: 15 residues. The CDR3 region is CASRLRDFLNYGYTF. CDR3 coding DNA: TGTGCCAGCAGGCTCCGGGACTTCCTTAACTATGGCTACACCTTC.

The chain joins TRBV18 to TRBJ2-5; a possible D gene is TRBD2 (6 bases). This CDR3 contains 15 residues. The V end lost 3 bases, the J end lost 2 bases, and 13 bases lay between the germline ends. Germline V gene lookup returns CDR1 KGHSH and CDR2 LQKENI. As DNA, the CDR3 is TGTGCCAGCTCACCCGCCTCCGGGACTCAAGAGACCCAGTACTTC. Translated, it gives CASSPASGTQETQYF. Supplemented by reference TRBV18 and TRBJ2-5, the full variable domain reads NAGVMQNPRHLVRRRGQEARLRCSPMKGHSHVYWYRQLPEEGLKFMVYLQKENIIDESGMPKERFSAEFPKEGPSILRIQQVVRGDSAAYFCASSPASGTQETQYFGPGTRLLVL.

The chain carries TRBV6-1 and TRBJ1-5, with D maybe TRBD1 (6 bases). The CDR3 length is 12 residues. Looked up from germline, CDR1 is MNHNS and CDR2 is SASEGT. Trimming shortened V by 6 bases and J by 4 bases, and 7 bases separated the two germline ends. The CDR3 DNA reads TGTGCCAGCAGGACAGGAAATCAGCCCCAGCATTTT. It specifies CASRTGNQPQHF.

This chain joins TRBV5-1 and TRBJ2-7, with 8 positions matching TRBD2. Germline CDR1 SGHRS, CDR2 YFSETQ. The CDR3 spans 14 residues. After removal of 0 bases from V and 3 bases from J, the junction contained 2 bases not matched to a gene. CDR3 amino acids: CASSLGSGDYEQYF. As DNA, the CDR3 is TGCGCCAGCAGCTTGGGTAGCGGGGACTACGAGCAGTACTTC.

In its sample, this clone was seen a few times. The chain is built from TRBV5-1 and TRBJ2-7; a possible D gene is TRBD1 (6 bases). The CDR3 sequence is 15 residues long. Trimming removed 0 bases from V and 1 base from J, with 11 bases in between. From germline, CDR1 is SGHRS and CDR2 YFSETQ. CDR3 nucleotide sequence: TGCGCCAGCAGCTTGGACAGGGCTTTGTCCTACGAGCAGTACTTC. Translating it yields CASSLDRALSYEQYF. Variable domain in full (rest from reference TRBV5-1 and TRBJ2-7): KAGVTQTPRYLIKTRGQQVTLSCSPISGHRSVSWYQQTPGQGLQFLFEYFSETQRNKGNFPGRFSGRQFSNSRSEMNVSTLELGDSALYLCASSLDRALSYEQYFGPGTRLTVT.

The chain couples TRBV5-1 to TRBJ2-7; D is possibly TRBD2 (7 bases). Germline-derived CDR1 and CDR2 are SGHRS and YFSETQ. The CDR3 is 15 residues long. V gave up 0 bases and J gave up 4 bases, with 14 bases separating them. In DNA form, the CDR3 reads TGCGCCAGCAGCTTGGAGGGGGGGATGGAGTACGAGCAGTACTTC. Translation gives CASSLEGGMEYEQYF.

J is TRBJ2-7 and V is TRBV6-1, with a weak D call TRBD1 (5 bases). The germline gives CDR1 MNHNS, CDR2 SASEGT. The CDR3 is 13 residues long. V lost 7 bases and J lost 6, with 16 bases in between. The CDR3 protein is CASIPEGAAEQYF. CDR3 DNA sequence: TGTGCCAGCATACCGGAAGGGGCCGCCGAGCAGTACTTC.

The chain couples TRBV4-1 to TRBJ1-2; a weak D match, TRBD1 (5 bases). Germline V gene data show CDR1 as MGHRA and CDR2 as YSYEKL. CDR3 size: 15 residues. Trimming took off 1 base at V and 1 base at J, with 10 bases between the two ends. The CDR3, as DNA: TGCGCCAGCAGCCAAGCGCAGACAGTTAACTATGGCTACACCTTC. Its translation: CASSQAQTVNYGYTF.

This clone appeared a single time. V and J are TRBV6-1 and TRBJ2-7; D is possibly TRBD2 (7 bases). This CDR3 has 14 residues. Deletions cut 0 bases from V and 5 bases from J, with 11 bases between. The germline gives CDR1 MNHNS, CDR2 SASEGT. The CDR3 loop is CASSEAGGPDEQYF. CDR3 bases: TGTGCCAGCAGTGAAGCGGGGGGGCCGGACGAGCAGTACTTC.

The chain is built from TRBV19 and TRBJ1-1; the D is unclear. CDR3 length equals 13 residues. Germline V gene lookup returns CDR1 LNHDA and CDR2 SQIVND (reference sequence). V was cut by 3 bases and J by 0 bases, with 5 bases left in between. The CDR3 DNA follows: TGTGCCAGTAGTATTCCCATGAACACTGAAGCTTTCTTT. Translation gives CASSIPMNTEAFF. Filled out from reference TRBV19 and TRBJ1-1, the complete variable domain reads DGGITQSPKYLFRKEGQNVTLSCEQNLNHDAMYWYRQDPGQGLRLIYYSQIVNDFQKGDIAEGYSVSREKKESFPLTVTSAQKNPTAFYLCASSIPMNTEAFFGQGTRLTVV.

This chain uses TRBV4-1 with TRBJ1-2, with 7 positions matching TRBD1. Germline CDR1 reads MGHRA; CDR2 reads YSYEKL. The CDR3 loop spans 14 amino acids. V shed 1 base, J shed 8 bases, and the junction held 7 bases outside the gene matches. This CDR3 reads CASSQVSGGKGYTF. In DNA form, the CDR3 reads TGCGCCAGCAGCCAAGTTTCAGGGGGGAAAGGCTACACCTTC.

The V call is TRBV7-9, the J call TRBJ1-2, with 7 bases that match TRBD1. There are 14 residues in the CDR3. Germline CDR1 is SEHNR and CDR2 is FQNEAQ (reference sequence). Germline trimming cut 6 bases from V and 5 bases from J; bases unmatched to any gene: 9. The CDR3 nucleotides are TGTGCCAGCAGTCCAACAGGGGCTCTTTATGGCTACACCTTC. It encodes CASSPTGALYGYTF.

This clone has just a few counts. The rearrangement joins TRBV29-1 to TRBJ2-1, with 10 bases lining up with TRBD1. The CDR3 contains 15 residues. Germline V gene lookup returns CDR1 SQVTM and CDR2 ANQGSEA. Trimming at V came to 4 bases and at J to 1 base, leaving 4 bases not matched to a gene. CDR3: CSVAAGQGSYNEQFF. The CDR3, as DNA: TGCAGCGTTGCAGCGGGACAGGGGTCCTACAATGAGCAGTTCTTC.

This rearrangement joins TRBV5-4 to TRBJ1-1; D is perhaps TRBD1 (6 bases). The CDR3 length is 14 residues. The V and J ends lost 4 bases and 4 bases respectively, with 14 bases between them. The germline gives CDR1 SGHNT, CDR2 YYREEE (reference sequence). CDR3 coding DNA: TGTGCCAGCAGCACGCGGACAGCCTTCACTGAAGCTTTCTTT. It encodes CASSTRTAFTEAFF.

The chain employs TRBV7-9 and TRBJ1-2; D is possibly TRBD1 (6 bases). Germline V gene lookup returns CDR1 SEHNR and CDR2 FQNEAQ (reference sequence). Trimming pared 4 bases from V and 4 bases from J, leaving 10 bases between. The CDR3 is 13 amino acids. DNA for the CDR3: TGTGCCAGCAGCTCACAGGGAGTCTATGGCTACACCTTC. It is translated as CASSSQGVYGYTF.

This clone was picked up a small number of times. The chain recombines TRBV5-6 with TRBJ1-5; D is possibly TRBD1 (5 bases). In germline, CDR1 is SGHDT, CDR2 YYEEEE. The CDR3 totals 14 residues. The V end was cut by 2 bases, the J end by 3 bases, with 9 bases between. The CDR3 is CASSFYGANQPQHF. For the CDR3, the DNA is TGTGCCAGCAGCTTTTATGGGGCCAATCAGCCCCAGCATTTT.

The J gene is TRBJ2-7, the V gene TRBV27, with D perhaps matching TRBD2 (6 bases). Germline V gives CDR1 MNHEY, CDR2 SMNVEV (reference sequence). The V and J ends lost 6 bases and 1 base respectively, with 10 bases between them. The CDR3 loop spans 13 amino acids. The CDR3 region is CASRQGGSYEQYF. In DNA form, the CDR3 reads TGTGCCAGCAGGCAAGGAGGGTCCTACGAGCAGTACTTC.

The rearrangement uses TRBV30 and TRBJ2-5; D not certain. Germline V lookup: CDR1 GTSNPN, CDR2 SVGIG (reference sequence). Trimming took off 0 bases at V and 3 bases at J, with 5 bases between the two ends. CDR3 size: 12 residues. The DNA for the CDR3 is TGTGCCTGGAGTGTCCTAGAAGAGACCCAGTACTTC. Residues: CAWSVLEETQYF.

The CDR3 nucleotides read TGCGCCTCATCACCGGGGTCATCCTACGAGCAGTACTTC. Protein product: CASSPGSSYEQYF. This rearrangement joins TRBV10-2 to TRBJ2-7; a weak D match, TRBD2 (5 bases). The CDR3 length is 13 residues. CDR1 and CDR2 (germline): WSHSY, SAAADI. Trimming shortened V by 11 bases and J by 1 base, and 15 bases separated the two germline ends.

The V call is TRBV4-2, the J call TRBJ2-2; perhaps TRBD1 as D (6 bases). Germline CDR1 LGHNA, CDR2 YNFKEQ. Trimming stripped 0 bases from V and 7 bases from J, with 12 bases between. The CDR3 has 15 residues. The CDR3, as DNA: TGTGCCAGCAGCCAAGAACGGCTAGGGGGCGGGGAGCTGTTTTTT. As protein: CASSQERLGGGELFF.